A single sample is the source of the 24 T cell receptor beta chains below, sequenced in a study of blood T cell repertoires in COVID-19. Sequencing used immunoSEQ multiplex PCR; TCRdb keeps in-frame clones, though not all of them. The repertoire consists of about 42,000 clones, with around 81% occurring once and the leading ten covering under 7%. Sample: peripheral blood. These receptors were obtained from a man aged 50 or older with active COVID-19.

The CDR3 region is CASSIPGELFF. As DNA, the CDR3 is TGTGCCAGCAGTATCCCAGGGGAGCTGTTTTTT. The chain uses TRBV6-2 or TRBV6-3 and TRBJ2-2; D remains ambiguous. CDR3 length: 11 amino acids. Germline loops: CDR1 MNHEY, CDR2 SVGEGT. Trimming shortened V by 5 bases and J by 8 bases, and 6 bases separated the two germline ends.

The chain carries TRBV15 and TRBJ2-7; D is unresolved. Germline CDR1 reads LNHNV; CDR2 reads YYDKDF (reference sequence). This CDR3 contains 13 residues. The V end lost 0 bases, the J end lost 4 bases, and 7 bases lay between the germline ends. CDR3 residues: CATSRDAAYEQYF. CDR3 nucleotides: TGTGCCACCAGCAGAGACGCCGCGTACGAGCAGTACTTC. The whole variable domain, remainder taken from reference TRBV15 and TRBJ2-7, is DAMVIQNPRYQVTQFGKPVTLSCSQTLNHNVMYWYQQKSSQAPKLLFHYYDKDFNNEADTPDNFQSRRPNTSFCFLDIRSPGLGDTAMYLCATSRDAAYEQYFGPGTRLTVT.

The chain is built from TRBV12-3 or TRBV12-4 and TRBJ1-1; tentative D call: TRBD1 (6 bases). Trimming removed 0 bases from V and 11 bases from J, with 13 bases in between. The CDR3 sequence is 13 residues long. The CDR3 region is CASSLARGIEAFF. The CDR3 nucleotides read TGTGCCAGCAGTTTAGCCAGGGGTATTGAGGCTTTCTTT.

The CDR3 is CASIDGGYQETQYF. CDR3 nucleotides: TGTGCCAGCATAGACGGGGGGTACCAAGAGACCCAGTACTTC. This chain connects TRBV2 to TRBJ2-5; TRBD2 agrees at 7 bases. V lost 7 bases, J lost 0 bases, and 5 bases stayed unmatched. This CDR3 contains 14 residues. The germline V gene encodes CDR1 SNHLY and CDR2 FYNNEI.

For the CDR3, the DNA is TGTGCCAGCAGCTTGGTTTCCGGGACTGGGGCCAACGTCCTGACTTTC. Amino acids: CASSLVSGTGANVLTF. The gene calls are TRBV5-5 and TRBJ2-6, with D perhaps TRBD2 (5 bases). V lost 0 bases, J lost 2 bases, and 9 bases lay in between. The CDR3 sequence is 16 residues long. Germline CDR1 is SGHKS and CDR2 is YYEKEE (reference sequence).

This sequence joins TRBV4-3 and TRBJ2-5; maybe TRBD2 (6 bases). This CDR3 region has 15 residues. Trimming pared 0 bases from V and 5 bases from J, leaving 13 bases between. Germline-derived CDR1 and CDR2 are LGHNA and YSLEER. CDR3 DNA: TGCGCCAGCAGCCAAGACAGGTTCAGCGGGGAGACCCAGTACTTC. Residues: CASSQDRFSGETQYF.

The gene calls are TRBV7-9 and TRBJ2-5; D may be TRBD1 (6 bases). Deletions cut 2 bases from V and 0 bases from J, with 13 bases between. This CDR3 contains 16 residues. Germline V gene sequence: CDR1 SEHNR, CDR2 FQNEAQ (reference sequence). CDR3 sequence (DNA): TGTGCCAGCAGCTTATTTGGGACACAGAACCAAGAGACCCAGTACTTC. Protein: CASSLFGTQNQETQYF.

The chain carries TRBV19 and TRBJ2-3; 7 nucleotides line up with TRBD2. CDR1 is LNHDA, CDR2 SQIVND, per germline (reference sequence). V trimming: 4 bases; J trimming: 5 bases; junction bases outside the gene matches: 6. The CDR3 is made up of 14 amino acids. CDR3 DNA: TGTGCCAGTAGTAGCGGGGGACGCGGAGATACGCAGTATTTT. Translated, it gives CASSSGGRGDTQYF.

A single count supports this clone. V is TRBV5-6 and J is TRBJ1-5, with D hard to call. The end of the DNA aligns better with TRBJ2-3, so the J call may be wrong. This CDR3 contains 15 residues. The germline CDR1 and CDR2 sequences are SGHDT and YYEEEE. The CDR3 bases are TGTGCCAGCAGCTTTTCTGCCCGTAGCAATCAGCCCCAGTATTTT. It encodes CASSFSARSNQPQYF.

The J gene is TRBJ2-5, the V gene TRBV4-2; TRBD1 matches at 12 bases. The CDR3 has 14 residues. Trimming at V came to 5 bases and at J to 5 bases, leaving 3 bases not matched to a gene. From germline, CDR1 is LGHNA and CDR2 YNFKEQ. The CDR3 DNA reads as TGTGCCAGCAGCAGGGACAGGGGGCGGGAGACCCAGTACTTC. Encoded protein: CASSRDRGRETQYF.

The genes are TRBV7-2 and TRBJ2-7; 7 nucleotides line up with TRBD2. The germline V gene encodes CDR1 SGHTA and CDR2 FQGNSA. J lost 0 bases, V lost 0 bases, and 5 bases had no gene match. This CDR3 is 16 amino acids long. The CDR3 reads CASSLAAVAGSYEQYF. Here the CDR3 DNA reads TGTGCCAGCAGCTTAGCGGCCGTAGCGGGCTCCTACGAGCAGTACTTC.

The chain couples TRBV27 to TRBJ2-7, with 8 bases lining up with TRBD1. V gave up 5 bases and J gave up 2 bases; unmatched junction bases: 5. Germline CDR1 is MNHEY and CDR2 is SMNVEV (reference sequence). The CDR3 extends over 14 amino acids. This CDR3 is CASSRRTGTYEQYF. Written as DNA, the CDR3 is TGTGCCAGCAGTCGAAGGACAGGGACCTACGAGCAGTACTTC.

The chain recombines TRBV11-3 with TRBJ2-1; 13 bases map to TRBD2. CDR3 length: 19 residues. Trimming removed 5 bases from V and 0 bases from J; junction bases left unmatched: 10. Per the germline V gene, CDR1 is SGHNT and CDR2 is YENEEA. CDR3 sequence: CASSLDGTSGMSSYNEQFF. The DNA for the CDR3 is TGTGCCAGCAGCCTCGACGGGACTAGCGGGATGAGCTCCTACAATGAGCAGTTCTTC.

The chain joins TRBV11-1 to TRBJ2-3; a possible D gene is TRBD2 (5 bases). The CDR3 is made up of 16 amino acids. Between the trimmed V and J ends, which lost 6 bases and 0 bases, there was a span of 16 bases. Germline-derived CDR1 and CDR2 are SGHAT and FQDESV (reference sequence). CDR3 coding DNA: TGTGCCAGCAGTCTTGGAGACTATAGAAGCACAGATACGCAGTATTTT. This gives the protein CASSLGDYRSTDTQYF.

The chain uses TRBV6-5 and TRBJ2-1, with TRBD1 as a possible D gene (5 bases). The CDR3 is 13 residues long. The germline CDR1 and CDR2 sequences are MNHEY and SVGAGI. V dropped 5 bases and J dropped 3 bases, with 8 bases sitting between them. This CDR3 is CASSQTDYNEQFF. CDR3 coding DNA: TGTGCCAGCAGTCAGACAGACTACAATGAGCAGTTCTTC.

This chain's CDR3 is CASSLDGDNSYEQYF. Written as DNA, the CDR3 is TGCGCCAGCAGCTTGGATGGGGACAACTCCTACGAGCAGTACTTC. The gene calls are TRBV5-1 and TRBJ2-7; a possible D gene is TRBD1 (6 bases). This CDR3 comprises 15 residues. The germline CDR1 and CDR2 sequences are SGHRS and YFSETQ. With 0 bases removed from V and 0 bases from J, the gap between germline ends came to 10 bases.

The chain couples TRBV6-2 or TRBV6-3 to TRBJ2-5; TRBD2 aligns across 9 bases. The V segment lost 0 bases and the J segment 7 bases; nucleotides outside the gene matches: 9. Germline V lookup: CDR1 MNHEY, CDR2 SVGEGT. CDR3 size: 16 residues. The CDR3 nucleotides are TGTGCCAGCAGTTACTCCCTGGCTAGCGGGGACAGGACCCAGTACTTC. Its protein is CASSYSLASGDRTQYF.

The rearrangement links TRBV30 to TRBJ2-7, with a tentative D call TRBD1 (8 bases). CDR1 GTSNPN and CDR2 SVGIG come from the germline V gene (reference sequence). The CDR3 loop spans 13 amino acids. V was pared by 0 bases and J by 6 bases, with 12 bases between. CDR3 residues: CAWSVDREGEQYF. The DNA of the CDR3 is TGTGCCTGGAGTGTGGACAGGGAGGGCGAGCAGTACTTC.

This chain links TRBV24-1 with TRBJ2-5; weak D call: TRBD2 (5 bases). The CDR3 extends over 14 amino acids. Trimming removed 4 bases from V and 2 bases from J, with 10 bases in between. From germline, CDR1 is KGHDR and CDR2 SFDVKD. CDR3 in amino acids: CATSDPGIQETQYF. The CDR3 DNA follows: TGTGCCACCAGTGACCCGGGAATTCAAGAGACCCAGTACTTC.

J is TRBJ2-2 and V is TRBV2; 10 nucleotides agree with TRBD2. After removal of 7 bases from V and 3 bases from J, the junction contained 11 bases not matched to a gene. Germline lookup yields CDR1 SNHLY and CDR2 FYNNEI. The CDR3 runs 17 residues. CDR3 sequence reads: CASKASGGKEYTGELFF. In DNA form, the CDR3 reads TGTGCCAGCAAGGCTAGCGGGGGAAAAGAGTACACCGGGGAGCTGTTTTTT.

The V gene is TRBV30, the J gene TRBJ2-5, with D possibly being TRBD2 (6 bases). The germline V and J ends were trimmed by 2 bases and 7 bases, with 11 bases remaining between them. From germline, CDR1 is GTSNPN and CDR2 SVGIG (reference sequence). The CDR3 totals 12 residues. CDR3 region: CAWSRWRGTQYF. In DNA form, the CDR3 reads TGTGCCTGGAGTCGCTGGAGGGGGACCCAGTACTTC.

The V and J genes are TRBV2 and TRBJ1-2, with a possible D match to TRBD1 (6 bases). This CDR3 comprises 12 residues. Germline V gene sequence: CDR1 SNHLY, CDR2 FYNNEI. V lost 2 bases and J lost 8, with 9 bases in between. The CDR3 is CASSEQGSGYTF. Here the CDR3 DNA reads TGTGCCAGCAGTGAACAGGGGAGCGGCTACACCTTC.

The chain recombines TRBV18 with TRBJ2-7; D gene ambiguous. With 6 bases removed from V and 5 bases from J, the gap between germline ends came to 11 bases. This CDR3 is 12 amino acids long. The germline V gene encodes CDR1 KGHSH and CDR2 LQKENI. The CDR3 nucleotides read TGTGCCAGCTCCCGCGTTCGGGACGAGCAGTACTTC. Its translation is CASSRVRDEQYF.

J is TRBJ2-3 and V is TRBV4-3; the match to TRBD2 covers 9 bases. This CDR3 spans 19 amino acids. V lost 0 bases to trimming and J lost 5 bases; unmatched junction nucleotides: 15. The germline V gene encodes CDR1 LGHNA and CDR2 YSLEER. The CDR3 DNA follows: TGCGCCAGCAGCCAAGAAGTGGGTAATGCGGGAGGGCCAGGAGATACGCAGTATTTT. This translates into CASSQEVGNAGGPGDTQYF.